This entry lists 22 T cell receptor beta chains sequenced from one sample in a study of shared clonotypes between healthy human individuals. Some clones are missing from TCRdb's copy, which holds only in-frame ones; the method was immunoSEQ multiplex PCR. The top ten clones hold roughly 0.14% of a sample with about 2,500,000 clones, 85% to 95% of them seen once. The source material was naive CD4+ T cells sorted from blood. Indicated subset: CD45RA+ positively selected. The origin of the receptors is a man between 18 and 35 years old in good health.

V is TRBV2 and J is TRBJ2-7, with TRBD1 as a possible D gene (5 bases). There are 15 residues in the CDR3. Deletions cut 4 bases from V and 3 bases from J, with 16 bases between. Germline V gives CDR1 SNHLY, CDR2 FYNNEI. The DNA for the CDR3 is TGTGCCAGCAGTGTGGGGCCAGAAGTTTTCTACGAGCAGTACTTC. It codes for CASSVGPEVFYEQYF.

V gene TRBV11-2 combines with J gene TRBJ2-7, with D unclear. The CDR3 runs to 12 residues. Germline CDR1 SGHAT, CDR2 FQNNGV. The V and J ends lost 5 bases and 3 bases respectively, with 8 bases between them. Written as DNA, the CDR3 is TGTGCCAGCAGCCTACTCGGCTACGAGCAGTACTTC. Its translation is CASSLLGYEQYF.

This clone was observed once. This chain joins TRBV11-2 and TRBJ2-3, with TRBD1 matching 8 bases. Trimming removed 7 bases from V and 1 base from J; junction bases left unmatched: 16. The V gene's germline CDR1 is SGHAT and CDR2 FQNNGV. The length of the CDR3 is 18 residues. The CDR3 loop reads CASTQAPRGRIGTDTQYF. The DNA of the CDR3 is TGTGCCAGCACCCAAGCCCCCAGGGGGCGCATTGGCACAGATACGCAGTATTTT.

This clone was seen a few times. The chain is built from TRBV28 and TRBJ1-1; tentative D call: TRBD1 (5 bases). Trimming cost V 11 bases and J 3 bases, with 13 bases left between them. This CDR3 contains 12 residues. Germline V CDR1 and CDR2: MDHEN, SYDVKM. CDR3 amino acids: CAGAGPDTEAFF. Here the CDR3 DNA reads TGTGCCGGCGCGGGGCCGGACACTGAAGCTTTCTTT.

This clone was seen only once. The sample contains more than one DNA sequence encoding this CDR3. The rearrangement uses TRBV18 and TRBJ1-4, with 8 bases fitting TRBD1. There are 13 residues in the CDR3. The V gene end was trimmed by 6 bases and the J gene end by 7 bases; junction bases not matched to a gene: 4. Germline assignment: CDR1 KGHSH and CDR2 LQKENI. CDR3 protein: CASSGGQGEKLFF. The CDR3 DNA follows: TGTGCCAGCTCGGGTGGACAGGGTGAAAAACTGTTTTTT.

The CDR3 here is CASSLGQGVDSPLHF. The CDR3 DNA reads as TGTGCCAGCAGCTTGGGGCAGGGGGTAGATTCACCCCTCCACTTT. V gene TRBV5-4 combines with J gene TRBJ1-6, with 7 bases aligning to TRBD1. The CDR3 length is 15 residues. With V trimmed by 0 bases and J by 8 bases, 5 bases remained unmatched. Germline loops: CDR1 SGHNT, CDR2 YYREEE (reference sequence). The full variable domain, its missing parts supplied by reference TRBV5-4 and TRBJ1-6, is ETGVTQSPTHLIKTRGQQVTLRCSSQSGHNTVSWYQQALGQGPQFIFQYYREEENGRGNFPPRFSGLQFPNYSSELNVNALELDDSALYLCASSLGQGVDSPLHFGNGTRLTVT.

Worth noting for this clone: A read error may account for a junction end that differs from germline. This chain uses TRBV7-2 with TRBJ1-6; possible D gene TRBD1, 5 bases. Germline lookup yields CDR1 SGHTA and CDR2 FQGNSA. The CDR3 spans 14 residues. CDR3 residues: CAGSFGGGNSPLHF. For the CDR3, the DNA is TGTGCCGGCAGCTTCGGGGGTGGGAATTCACCCCTCCACTTT. The variable domain in full, with the rest retrieved from reference TRBV7-2 and TRBJ1-6, is GAGVSQSPSNKVTEKGKDVELRCDPISGHTALYWYRQSLGQGLEFLIYFQGNSAPDKSGLPSDRFSAERTGGSVSTLTIQRTQQEDSAVYLCAGSFGGGNSPLHFGNGTRLTVT.

The chain combines TRBV11-3 with TRBJ2-5; 9 bases are a match to TRBD2. After removal of 5 bases from V and 0 bases from J, the junction contained 16 bases not matched to a gene. The CDR3 runs to 19 residues. Germline CDR1 is SGHNT and CDR2 is YENEEA. The CDR3 region is CASSRIIVGVAGDQETQYF. The CDR3 region has the DNA TGTGCCAGCAGCCGAATTATTGTAGGGGTAGCGGGAGACCAAGAGACCCAGTACTTC.

This clone was seen only once. This rearrangement joins TRBV19 to TRBJ2-1; 8 bases fit TRBD2. With 5 bases clipped from V and 9 bases from J, the junction kept 9 bases outside the gene matches. The CDR3 consists of 14 residues. The germline V gene has CDR1 LNHDA and CDR2 SQIVND (reference sequence). This CDR3 is CASSASGSLSEQFF. For the CDR3, the DNA is TGTGCCAGTAGTGCGAGCGGGAGTCTCTCTGAGCAGTTCTTC.

J is TRBJ2-5 and V is TRBV5-1; D possibly corresponds to TRBD1 (6 bases). This CDR3 is 12 amino acids long. V was cut by 6 bases and J by 4 bases, with 10 bases left in between. Germline CDR1 is SGHRS and CDR2 is YFSETQ. The CDR3 region is CASNRDRETQYF. The CDR3 DNA sequence: TGCGCCAGCAACAGGGACCGAGAGACCCAGTACTTC.

This clone came up once. The genes are TRBV7-9 and TRBJ2-7; either TRBD1 or TRBD2 may fit D (5 bases each). The CDR3 spans 15 residues. V was clipped by 6 bases and J by 7 bases, with 22 bases between them. Germline V gene lookup returns CDR1 SEHNR and CDR2 FQNEAQ (reference sequence). CDR3 loop: CASSRPGTDLLEQYF. The CDR3 DNA reads TGTGCCAGCAGTCGTCCCGGGACCGACCTTTTGGAGCAGTACTTC.

This clone appeared a single time. V and J are TRBV9 and TRBJ1-3; D unclear. CDR1 is SGDLS and CDR2 is YYNGEE in the germline V gene. The CDR3 has 13 amino acids. The V end was cut by 4 bases, the J end by 7 bases, with 12 bases between. For the CDR3, the DNA is TGTGCCAGCAGCTATGGAGTGGGTAACACCATATATTTT. Amino acids: CASSYGVGNTIYF.

The genes are TRBV5-4 and TRBJ1-4; 7 nucleotides match TRBD1. The germline V gene has CDR1 SGHNT and CDR2 YYREEE (reference sequence). CDR3 length equals 15 residues. V lost 3 bases, J lost 5 bases, and 7 bases stayed unmatched. CDR3 sequence reads: CASSWGSTGNEKLFF. The CDR3 coding sequence is TGTGCCAGCAGCTGGGGATCGACAGGGAATGAAAAACTGTTTTTT.

In its sample, this clone was seen a few times. The chain employs TRBV5-1 and TRBJ1-1, with D tentatively TRBD1 (5 bases). CDR3 length equals 13 residues. The V gene's germline CDR1 is SGHRS and CDR2 YFSETQ. V was shortened by 2 bases and J by 4 bases, with 9 bases between the two germline ends. The CDR3 loop is CASSLGEPTEAFF. CDR3 nucleotides: TGCGCCAGCAGCTTAGGGGAGCCCACTGAAGCTTTCTTT.

This clone is a singleton in its sample. The V and J genes are TRBV7-2 and TRBJ1-1, with D uncertain. Germline CDR1 is SGHTA and CDR2 is FQGNSA. The CDR3 totals 11 residues. V was cut by 5 bases and J by 3 bases, with 4 bases left in between. DNA of the CDR3: TGTGCCAGCAGCCCTTACACTGAAGCTTTCTTT. It specifies CASSPYTEAFF.

The chain joins TRBV7-6 to TRBJ2-2, with 8 bases identical to TRBD1. V lost 6 bases, J lost 7 bases, and 7 bases stayed unmatched. The CDR3 runs to 14 residues. Germline lookup yields CDR1 SGHVS and CDR2 FNYEAQ. The CDR3 loop is CASSRTGQGGELFF. CDR3 coding DNA: TGTGCCAGCAGTAGGACAGGGCAGGGCGGGGAGCTGTTTTTT.

This sequence joins TRBV5-1 and TRBJ2-7; 8 bases map to TRBD2. V trimming: 0 bases; J trimming: 10 bases; junction bases outside the gene matches: 15. This CDR3 has 16 amino acids. CDR1 SGHRS and CDR2 YFSETQ come from the germline V gene. The DNA for the CDR3 is TGCGCCAGCAGCTTGGGAGGTGCGGGGGGCGCCATGGTCCAGTACTTC. Its protein product is CASSLGGAGGAMVQYF.

V is TRBV19 and J is TRBJ2-7; TRBD1 matches 8 bases. This CDR3 has 11 amino acids. Germline V gene data show CDR1 as LNHDA and CDR2 as SQIVND (reference sequence). The J segment lost 2 bases and the V segment lost 11 bases, leaving 2 bases of the junction unmatched. CDR3 loop: CAAGGPYEQYF. CDR3 bases: TGTGCCGCAGGGGGCCCCTACGAGCAGTACTTC. Combining the CDR3 with reference TRBV19 and TRBJ2-7 gives the whole variable domain DGGITQSPKYLFRKEGQNVTLSCEQNLNHDAMYWYRQDPGQGLRLIYYSQIVNDFQKGDIAEGYSVSREKKESFPLTVTSAQKNPTAFYLCAAGGPYEQYFGPGTRLTVT.

The rearrangement uses TRBV5-4 and TRBJ1-2; TRBD1 agrees at 9 bases. This CDR3 contains 15 residues. The V and J ends lost 2 bases and 4 bases, in that order; junction bases with no gene match: 6. Looked up from germline, CDR1 is SGHNT and CDR2 is YYREEE (reference sequence). The chain's CDR3 is CASSFGGQGSYGYTF. The CDR3 region has the DNA TGTGCCAGCAGCTTTGGGGGACAGGGAAGCTATGGCTACACCTTC.

The chain carries TRBV6-6 and TRBJ2-7; D is unresolved. The CDR3 is 14 amino acids. Germline CDR1 reads MNHNY; CDR2 reads SVGAGI (reference sequence). V lost 4 bases, J lost 2 bases, and 12 bases lay in between. CDR3 nucleotide sequence: TGTGCCAGCAGTTTGAATGGTTCTCCCTACGAGCAGTACTTC. It specifies CASSLNGSPYEQYF.

The J gene is TRBJ2-5, the V gene TRBV10-1; TRBD2 matches at 10 bases. Trimming took 0 bases from V and 6 from J; bases not matched to a gene: 4. The length of the CDR3 is 15 residues. Germline-derived CDR1 and CDR2 are WNHNN and SYGVQD (reference sequence). The CDR3 sequence is CASSESIAGGKTQYF. CDR3 DNA sequence: TGCGCCAGCAGTGAGTCAATAGCGGGGGGAAAGACCCAGTACTTC.

The rearrangement links TRBV7-8 to TRBJ1-3; D is undetermined. Deletions cut 5 bases from V and 2 bases from J, with 13 bases between. Germline-derived CDR1 and CDR2 are SGHVS and FQNEAQ. The CDR3 extends over 15 amino acids. CDR3 coding DNA: TGTGCCAGCAGCAGAGAGACGGGGACTGGAAACACCATATATTTT. Encoded protein: CASSRETGTGNTIYF.